This T cell receptor beta chain was identified during a study of T cell responses to AZD1222 COVID-19 vaccine. Whole-study findings and limits: Females made up more of the donors, who were largely white British, and clonal diversity may have come out too low. Repertoire sampling occurred only after the peak T cell response. Among vaccine-associated CD4 TCRs, coverage spanned spike, with dominance at 160-218 and 743-854.

Profiled with immunoSEQ multiplex PCR; TCRdb holds only in-frame clones, not every one. The sample shows some 110,000 clones, roughly nine tenths of them seen only once. This clone was found once. Its specificity is unknown. The length of the CDR3 is 15 residues. V dropped 2 bases and J dropped 2; count of bases not matched to a gene: 4. Germline CDR1 is SGHRS and CDR2 is YFSETQ. The source of this sequence is an adult in good health. J is TRBJ2-7 and V is TRBV5-1, with 10 bases matching TRBD2. Sequencing used peripheral blood, obtained on day 0 of AZD1222 vaccination. The CDR3 spells CASSLLAGHPYEQYF. For the CDR3, the DNA is TGCGCCAGCAGCTTACTAGCGGGACATCCCTACGAGCAGTACTTC.